The text below deals with one T cell receptor (beta chain). The junction departs from the called germline gene at one end, perhaps through a read error. Looked up from germline, CDR1 is SGHTA and CDR2 is FQGNSA. This CDR3 contains 14 residues. The data were obtained in a study of CD8+CD57+ T cells in acquired aplastic anemia. About the study: Sorted CD4+ and CD8+ cell DNA averaged 3.2 ug.

Genomic DNA, serving as template, underwent TCR beta VDJ and CDR3 profiling. Using its own MiXCR run on the reads, TCRdb lists one record per CDR3 protein. In the table there are roughly 290,000 distinct CDR3 sequences, roughly 53% of which are singletons. All sequencing subjects had displayed CD8+CD57+ cell expansion on flow cytometry. Patients uniformly had severe acquired aplastic anemia. Patient blood was sampled before any therapy had been received. Input material: sorted CD4+, CD8+, or CD8+CD57+ T cells (not recorded which) from PBMCs. The sequence was obtained from a human donor with aplastic anemia. V usage is TRBV7-2 and J usage is TRBJ1-2; D not certain. CDR3 DNA sequence: TGTGCCAGCAGTTTAGGCACGGCGTCCTATGGCTACACCTTC. It encodes CASSLGTASYGYTF.